This TCR beta chain was retrieved from a study of blood T cell repertoires in COVID-19. Study in general: Sample material is recorded as cDNA or gDNA derived from T cells, B-cell-depleted T cells, or PBMCs.

The CDR3 length is 15 residues. Germline values: CDR1 SGDLS, CDR2 YYNGEE. Trimming shortened V by 4 bases and J by 3 bases, and 13 bases separated the two germline ends. Authors' data handling: It was from reference gene primer amplification that nucleated cell counts were estimated. This table comes from immunoSEQ multiplex PCR, and its TCRdb copy is limited to in-frame clones, with some not included. The DNA was the basis for D and trimming; V, J and clone size are from that table. Counted here are tens of thousands of clones, 70% to 90% occurring once; the ten biggest clones make up approximately 9.5%.

The J gene is TRBJ2-2, the V gene TRBV9, with a tentative D call TRBD2 (5 bases). The TCR comes from a human donor with active COVID-19. The donor label of this sample is uncertain. Sequenced: peripheral blood. The CDR3 nucleotides read TGTGCCAGCAGCCCTCTCGCGGGTTACACCGGGGAGCTGTTTTTT. Residues: CASSPLAGYTGELFF. The full variable domain, with the rest looked up from reference TRBV9 and TRBJ2-2, is DSGVTQTPKHLITATGQRVTLRCSPRSGDLSVYWYQQSLDQGLQFLIQYYNGEERAKGNILERFSAQQFPDLHSELNLSSLELGDSALYFCASSPLAGYTGELFFGEGSRLTVL.